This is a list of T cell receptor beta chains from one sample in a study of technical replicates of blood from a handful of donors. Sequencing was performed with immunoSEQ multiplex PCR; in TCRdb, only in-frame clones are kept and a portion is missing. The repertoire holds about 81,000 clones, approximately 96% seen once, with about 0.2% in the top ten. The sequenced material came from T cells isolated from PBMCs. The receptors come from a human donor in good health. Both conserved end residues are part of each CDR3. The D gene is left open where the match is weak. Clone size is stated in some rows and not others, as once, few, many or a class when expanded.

cdr3_aa: CAWDSTGVNQPQHF
cdr3_nt: TGTGCCTGGGATTCCACAGGGGTCAATCAGCCCCAGCATTTT
v_call: TRBV30
d_call: TRBD1
j_call: TRBJ1-5
clone_size: once

cdr3_aa: CASSFLGPQPQHF
cdr3_nt: TGTGCCAGCAGTTTCCTGGGGCCTCAGCCCCAGCATTTT
v_call: TRBV27
d_call: .
j_call: TRBJ1-5
clone_size: once

cdr3_aa: CAWSRTGTVQYF
cdr3_nt: TGTGCCTGGAGTAGGACAGGGACTGTTCAGTACTTC
v_call: TRBV30
d_call: TRBD1
j_call: TRBJ2-4
clone_size: .

cdr3_aa: CSVVTVNTEAFF
cdr3_nt: TGCAGCGTAGTAACAGTGAACACTGAAGCTTTCTTT
v_call: TRBV29-1
d_call: .
j_call: TRBJ1-1
clone_size: .

cdr3_aa: CAWSPRGKGPCRVYEQYF
cdr3_nt: TGTGCCTGGAGCCCTCGCGGCAAGGGGCCCTGCCGAGTTTACGAGCAGTACTTC
v_call: TRBV30
d_call: .
j_call: TRBJ2-7
clone_size: .

cdr3_aa: CASSRYQAYEQYF
cdr3_nt: TGTGCCAGTAGTAGATACCAGGCCTACGAGCAGTACTTC
v_call: TRBV19
d_call: .
j_call: TRBJ2-7
clone_size: .

cdr3_aa: CASSAVAYNEQFF
cdr3_nt: TGTGCCAGCAGTGCGGTTGCCTACAATGAGCAGTTCTTC
v_call: TRBV6-4
d_call: .
j_call: TRBJ2-1
clone_size: .

cdr3_aa: CASSQDPYRSHEKLFF
cdr3_nt: TGTGCCAGCAGCCAAGATCCTTACCGGTCGCACGAAAAACTGTTTTTT
v_call: TRBV4-2
d_call: .
j_call: TRBJ1-4
clone_size: .

cdr3_aa: CASSIMGQGIPHEQYF
cdr3_nt: TGTGCCAGTAGTATAATGGGACAGGGGATCCCCCACGAGCAGTACTTC
v_call: TRBV19
d_call: TRBD1
j_call: TRBJ2-7
clone_size: once

cdr3_aa: CASSSNGLAKGVPYTQYF
cdr3_nt: TGCGCCAGCAGCTCGAACGGGCTAGCCAAAGGAGTTCCGTATACGCAGTATTTT
v_call: TRBV5-1
d_call: .
j_call: TRBJ2-3
clone_size: .

cdr3_aa: CASSLLAGSYNEQFF
cdr3_nt: TGTGCCAGCAGCTTACTTGCAGGTTCCTACAATGAGCAGTTCTTC
v_call: TRBV11-2
d_call: .
j_call: TRBJ2-1
clone_size: .

cdr3_aa: CASSPGTPRYF
cdr3_nt: TGTGCCAGCTCACCAGGGACACCCCGGTACTTC
v_call: TRBV18
d_call: .
j_call: TRBJ2-5
clone_size: .